The 20 T cell receptor beta chains in this list originate from one sample, sequenced in a study of T-cell reconstitution after alpha-beta-depleted transplantation in children. Unique molecular identifiers were used to barcode this TCRbeta library. A single record per CDR3 protein comes from TCRdb applying MiXCR to the PCR reads. The sample carries about 300,000 distinct CDR3 sequences, roughly a tenth recorded once. Source: PBMCs, taken before TCRalphabeta/CD19-depleted stem cell transplant. These receptors were obtained from a boy under two years old with acute myeloid leukemia, due to receive a stem cell transplant.

A remark on this clonotype: This may stem from a read error, because a much larger clone lies one nucleotide away. The V gene is TRBV20-1, the J gene TRBJ2-1, with a tentative D call TRBD2 (6 bases). This CDR3 is built from 15 residues. CDR1 is DFQATT, CDR2 SNEGSKA, per germline (reference sequence). The ends were cut back, 6 bases at V and 0 bases at J, with 15 bases in the middle. Here the CDR3 reads CSAVGGEGSYNEQFF. The CDR3 bases are TGCAGTGCGGTCGGGGGAGAGGGCTCCTACAATGAGCAGTTCTTC.

This CDR3 is CASSSRGTGVKEQYF. The CDR3 coding sequence is TGTGCCAGCAGTTCCCGAGGGACAGGGGTAAAAGAGCAGTACTTC. J is TRBJ2-7 and V is TRBV27, with 10 bases identical to TRBD1. The germline V gene encodes CDR1 MNHEY and CDR2 SMNVEV (reference sequence). The CDR3 is 15 amino acids. The trim removed 4 bases at V and 7 bases at J, leaving 10 bases unmatched.

This clonotype has only a few counts. The genes are TRBV3-1 and TRBJ2-5; possible D gene TRBD2, 5 bases. There are 17 residues in the CDR3. The V gene lost 2 bases and the J gene lost 7 bases, with 23 bases spanning the gap. The germline gives CDR1 LGHDT, CDR2 YNNKEL (reference sequence). DNA for the CDR3: TGTGCCAGCAGCCAACGACAAGGGCCCATAGAAGGAGGGACCCAGTACTTC. It specifies CASSQRQGPIEGGTQYF.

This clonotype was counted many times. The chain joins TRBV29-1 to TRBJ2-1; 8 nucleotides agree with TRBD2. Looked up from germline, CDR1 is SQVTM and CDR2 is ANQGSEA. This CDR3 region has 13 residues. The V segment lost 4 bases and the J segment 9 bases; nucleotides outside the gene matches: 8. The CDR3 DNA is TGCAGCGTTGTTAAGCGGGAGACCGGTGAGCAGTTCTTC. Translating gives CSVVKRETGEQFF.

Comments on this clonotype: A clone one base away is much larger, so this may be a read error. This sequence joins TRBV4-3 and TRBJ2-7; 9 nucleotides match TRBD2. Germline CDR1 LGHNA, CDR2 YSLEER. V dropped 2 bases and J dropped 3; count of bases not matched to a gene: 14. The CDR3 is made up of 18 amino acids. The CDR3: CASSQQPGWSGRLYEQYF. The CDR3, as DNA: TGCGCCAGCAGCCAACAACCAGGGTGGAGCGGGAGGCTCTACGAGCAGTACTTC.

As DNA, the CDR3 is TGTGCCAGCAGGCAATCTAGCGGGGGGGACCTCGTCACAGATACGCAGTATTTT. Translation: CASRQSSGGDLVTDTQYF. The rearrangement links TRBV12-3 or TRBV12-4 to TRBJ2-3; TRBD2 matches at 12 bases. The CDR3 spans 18 residues. Trimming at V came to 6 bases and at J to 2 bases, leaving 12 bases not matched to a gene.

This clonotype has a count of ten or more. The chain has TRBV7-7 and TRBJ2-5, with TRBD2 matching over 10 bases. CDR3 length: 14 residues. The trim removed 4 bases at V and 1 base at J, leaving 0 bases unmatched. Germline CDR1 is SSHAT and CDR2 is FNYEAQ (reference sequence). The CDR3 reads CASSWTSGQETQYF. The CDR3 DNA reads as TGTGCCAGCAGCTGGACTAGCGGCCAAGAGACCCAGTACTTC.

This clonotype has more than one count but fewer than ten. V usage is TRBV20-1 and J usage is TRBJ2-2, with D maybe TRBD1 (5 bases). CDR1 and CDR2 (germline): DFQATT, SNEGSKA (reference sequence). This CDR3 is 14 amino acids long. V was cut by 5 bases and J by 1 base, with 11 bases left in between. This CDR3 is CSASGQGNTGELFF. In nucleotides, the CDR3 is TGCAGTGCTTCAGGCCAGGGGAACACCGGGGAGCTGTTTTTT.

Details on this clonotype: A read error may be the cause here, since a much bigger clone is one base away. The chain is built from TRBV9 and TRBJ2-1; D possibly matches TRBD1 or TRBD2 (5 bases each). The CDR3 consists of 15 residues. Germline loops: CDR1 SGDLS, CDR2 YYNGEE. CDR3 protein: CASSVEGTAYNKQFF. The CDR3 DNA reads as TGTGCCAGCAGCGTAGAAGGGACCGCCTACAATAAGCAGTTCTTC.

For this clonotype: Just one base apart from a much larger clone, this may be a read error. The chain employs TRBV4-3 and TRBJ2-6; no clear D. CDR1 is LGHNA, CDR2 YSLEER, per germline. The CDR3 consists of 16 residues. The CDR3 loop is CASSQAHTSAANVLTF. Written as DNA, the CDR3 is TGCGCCAGCAGCCAGGCCCATACCTCTGCGGCCAACGTCCTGACTTTC.

This clonotype was counted only a few times. The chain uses TRBV5-1 and TRBJ2-2; TRBD1 might be the D (6 bases). The CDR3 totals 15 residues. Trimming stripped 2 bases from V and 7 bases from J, with 15 bases between. Germline assignment: CDR1 SGHRS and CDR2 YFSETQ. The CDR3 DNA follows: TGCGCCAGCAGCTTTTCCAGGGGCGCGGGCGGGGAGCTGTTTTTT. The encoded protein is CASSFSRGAGGELFF.

This clonotype has only a few counts. The chain has TRBV19 and TRBJ1-1; 9 bases are shared with TRBD1. The CDR3 has 14 residues. With V trimmed by 7 bases and J by 1 base, 4 bases remained unmatched. From germline, CDR1 is LNHDA and CDR2 SQIVND (reference sequence). The CDR3 sequence is CASKGGQGNTEAFF. The CDR3 nucleotides are TGTGCCAGTAAAGGGGGACAGGGGAACACTGAAGCTTTCTTT.

This clonotype appeared a few times. J is TRBJ2-1 and V is TRBV28, with D perhaps matching TRBD2 (6 bases). The CDR3 sequence is 14 residues long. The V end lost 6 bases, the J end lost 4 bases, and 13 bases lay between the germline ends. Germline V gene sequence: CDR1 MDHEN, CDR2 SYDVKM. The CDR3 loop reads CASSPTRGYNEQFF. The CDR3 coding sequence is TGTGCCAGCAGCCCCACGCGGGGATACAATGAGCAGTTCTTC.

This rearrangement joins TRBV20-1 to TRBJ1-6, with a weak D call TRBD1 (5 bases). The CDR3 spans 15 residues. V lost 6 bases and J 9 bases, leaving 21 bases between the germline ends. CDR1 and CDR2 from the germline V gene are DFQATT and SNEGSKA (reference sequence). The CDR3 DNA follows: TGCAGTGCCTCCGATCTCCAGGGAGTCCCTTCACCCCTCCACTTT. It codes for CSASDLQGVPSPLHF.

The chain joins TRBV20-1 to TRBJ2-5; D not certain. The V and J ends lost 3 bases and 1 base respectively, with 12 bases between them. This CDR3 contains 14 residues. The germline V gene has CDR1 DFQATT and CDR2 SNEGSKA (reference sequence). The CDR3 spells CSARRRGVQETQYF. DNA for the CDR3: TGCAGTGCTAGGAGGAGAGGCGTCCAAGAGACCCAGTACTTC.

Concerning this clonotype: At one boundary the junction diverges from the germline segment, which might be a read error. The chain uses TRBV5-1 and TRBJ2-1; D is ambiguous. The germline gives CDR1 SGHRS, CDR2 YFSETQ. This CDR3 is built from 12 residues. In nucleotides, the CDR3 is TGCGCCAGCAGCGTCTTACTGAATGAGCAGTCCTTC. Translated, it gives CASSVLLNEQSF.

This chain links TRBV12-3 or TRBV12-4 with TRBJ1-3, with D possibly TRBD1 on 6 matching bases. This CDR3 is built from 16 residues. V was clipped by 6 bases and J by 0 bases, with 15 bases between them. The CDR3 loop is CASSRTVAVSGNTIYF. The CDR3 nucleotides are TGTGCCAGCAGCCGGACAGTAGCCGTCTCTGGAAACACCATATATTTT.

This clonotype was detected many times. The V and J genes are TRBV12-3 or TRBV12-4 and TRBJ2-1; possible D gene TRBD1, 6 bases. With 0 bases removed from V and 13 bases from J, the gap between germline ends came to 13 bases. The CDR3 extends over 13 amino acids. In nucleotides, the CDR3 is TGTGCCAGCAGTTTAGCGCGTACTGGGACACAGTTCTTC. It encodes CASSLARTGTQFF.

This clonotype has ten or more counts. The J gene is TRBJ2-7, the V gene TRBV11-2; D remains unclear. Trimming pared 1 base from V and 3 bases from J, leaving 10 bases between. The CDR3 sequence is 14 residues long. The V gene's germline CDR1 is SGHAT and CDR2 FQNNGV. The CDR3 sequence is CASSLGSPFYEQYF. CDR3 nucleotide sequence: TGTGCCAGCAGCTTAGGAAGTCCTTTCTACGAGCAGTACTTC.

This clonotype showed up just a few times. This chain uses TRBV6-5 with TRBJ2-7; 9 nucleotides line up with TRBD2. The CDR3 extends over 15 amino acids. J gave up 1 base and V 0 bases, and 1 base lay outside the gene matches. Germline CDR1 is MNHEY and CDR2 is SVGAGI. The CDR3: CASSYSSGGSYEQYF. In DNA, the CDR3 is TGTGCCAGCAGTTACTCGAGCGGGGGGTCCTACGAGCAGTACTTC.